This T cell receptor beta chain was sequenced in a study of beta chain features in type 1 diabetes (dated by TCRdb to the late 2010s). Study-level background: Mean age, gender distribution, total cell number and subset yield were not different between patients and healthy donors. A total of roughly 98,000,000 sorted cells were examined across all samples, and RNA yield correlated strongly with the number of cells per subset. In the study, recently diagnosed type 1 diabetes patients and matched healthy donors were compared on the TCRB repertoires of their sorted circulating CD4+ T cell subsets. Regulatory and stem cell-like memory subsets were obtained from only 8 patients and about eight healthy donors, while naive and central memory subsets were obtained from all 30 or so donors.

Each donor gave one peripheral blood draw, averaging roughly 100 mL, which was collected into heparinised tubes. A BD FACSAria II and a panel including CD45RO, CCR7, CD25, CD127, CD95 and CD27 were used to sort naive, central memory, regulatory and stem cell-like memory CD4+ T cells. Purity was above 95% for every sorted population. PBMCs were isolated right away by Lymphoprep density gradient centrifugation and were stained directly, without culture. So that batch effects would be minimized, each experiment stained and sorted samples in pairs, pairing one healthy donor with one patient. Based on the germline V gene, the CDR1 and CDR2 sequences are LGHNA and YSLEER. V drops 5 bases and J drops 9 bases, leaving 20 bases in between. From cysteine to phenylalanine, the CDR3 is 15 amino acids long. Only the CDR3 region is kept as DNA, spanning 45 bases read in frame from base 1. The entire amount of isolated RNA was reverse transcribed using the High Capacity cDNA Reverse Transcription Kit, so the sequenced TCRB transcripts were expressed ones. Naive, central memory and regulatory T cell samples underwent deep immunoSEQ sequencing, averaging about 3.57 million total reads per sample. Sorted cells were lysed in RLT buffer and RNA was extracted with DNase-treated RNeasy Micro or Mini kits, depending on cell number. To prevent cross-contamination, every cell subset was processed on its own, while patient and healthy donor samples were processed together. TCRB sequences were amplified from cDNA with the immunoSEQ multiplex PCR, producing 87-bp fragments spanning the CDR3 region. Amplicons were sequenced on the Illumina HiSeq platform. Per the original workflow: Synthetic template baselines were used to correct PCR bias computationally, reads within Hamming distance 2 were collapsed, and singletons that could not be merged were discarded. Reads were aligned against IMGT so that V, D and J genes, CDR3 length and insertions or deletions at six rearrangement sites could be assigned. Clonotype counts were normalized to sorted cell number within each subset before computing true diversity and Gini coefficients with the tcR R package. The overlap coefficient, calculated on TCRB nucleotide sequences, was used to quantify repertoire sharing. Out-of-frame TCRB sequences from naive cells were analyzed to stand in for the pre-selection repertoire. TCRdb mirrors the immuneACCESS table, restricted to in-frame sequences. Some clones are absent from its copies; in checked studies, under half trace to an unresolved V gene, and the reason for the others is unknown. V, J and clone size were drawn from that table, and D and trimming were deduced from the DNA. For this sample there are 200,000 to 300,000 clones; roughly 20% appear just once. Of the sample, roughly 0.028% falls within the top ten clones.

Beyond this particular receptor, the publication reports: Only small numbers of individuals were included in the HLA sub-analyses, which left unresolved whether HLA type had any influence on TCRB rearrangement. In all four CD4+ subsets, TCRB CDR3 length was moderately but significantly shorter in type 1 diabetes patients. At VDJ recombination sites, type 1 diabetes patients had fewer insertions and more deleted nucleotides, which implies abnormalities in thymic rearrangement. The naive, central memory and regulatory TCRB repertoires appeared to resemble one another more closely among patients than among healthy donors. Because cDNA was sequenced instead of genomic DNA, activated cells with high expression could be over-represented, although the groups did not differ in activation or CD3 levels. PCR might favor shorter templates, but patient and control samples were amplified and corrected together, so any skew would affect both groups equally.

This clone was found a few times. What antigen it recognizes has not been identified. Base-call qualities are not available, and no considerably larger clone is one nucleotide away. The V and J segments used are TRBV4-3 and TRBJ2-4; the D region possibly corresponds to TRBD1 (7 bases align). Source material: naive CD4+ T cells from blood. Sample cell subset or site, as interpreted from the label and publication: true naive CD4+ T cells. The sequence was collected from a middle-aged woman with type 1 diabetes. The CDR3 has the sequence CASSEINRQGGIQYF. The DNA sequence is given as TGCGCCAGCAGCGAAATCAACCGACAGGGAGGCATTCAGTACTTC.